The entry below describes one T cell receptor beta chain. Its antigen is still unknown. The data were obtained in a study of cytomegalovirus exposure and HLA in healthy donors. Broader study findings: Researchers catalogued 164 TCR beta chains as cytomegalovirus-associated.

In the PCR, 60 Vbeta and 13 Jbeta primers were used. Method: immunoSEQ multiplex PCR; TCRdb's copy keeps in-frame clones and lacks some. The sample holds tens of thousands of clones. The CDR3 has 15 amino acids. CDR1 and CDR2 from the germline V gene are SSHAT and FNYEAQ (reference sequence). V was cut by 5 bases and J by 2 bases, with 14 bases left in between. This TCR was sampled from a woman in her twenties or thirties in good health and CMV-seropositive. The rearrangement joins TRBV7-7 to TRBJ2-3; D gene unclear. The sample taken for sequencing was PBMCs. CDR3 in amino acids: CASSPVVPPTDTQYF. CDR3 sequence (DNA): TGTGCCAGCAGCCCAGTTGTCCCCCCCACAGATACGCAGTATTTT.